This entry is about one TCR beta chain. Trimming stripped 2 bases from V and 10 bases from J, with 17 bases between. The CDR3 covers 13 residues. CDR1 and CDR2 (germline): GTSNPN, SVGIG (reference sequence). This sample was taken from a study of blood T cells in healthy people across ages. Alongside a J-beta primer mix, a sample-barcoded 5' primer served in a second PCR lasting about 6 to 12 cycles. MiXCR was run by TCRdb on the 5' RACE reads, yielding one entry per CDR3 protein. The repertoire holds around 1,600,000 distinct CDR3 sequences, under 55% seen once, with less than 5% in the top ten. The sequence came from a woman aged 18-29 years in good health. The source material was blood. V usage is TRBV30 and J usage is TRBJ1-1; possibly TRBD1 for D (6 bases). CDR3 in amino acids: CAWSLSRGQRAFF. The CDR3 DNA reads TGTGCCTGGAGTTTAAGCAGGGGCCAAAGAGCTTTCTTT. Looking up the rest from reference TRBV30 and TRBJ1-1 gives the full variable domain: SQTIHQWPATLVQPVGSPLSLECTVEGTSNPNLYWYRQAAGRGLQLLFYSVGIGQISSEVPQNLSASRPQDRQFILSSKKLLLSDSGFYLCAWSLSRGQRAFFGQGTRLTVV.